This TCR beta chain derives from a study of blood T cell repertoires in COVID-19. Study information: T cells, B-cell-depleted T cells, or PBMCs supplied cDNA or gDNA.

Authors' processing steps: Estimates of nucleated cell counts were drawn from the amplification of reference gene primers. Sequencing used immunoSEQ multiplex PCR; TCRdb keeps in-frame clones, though not all of them. The DNA was the basis for D and trimming; V, J and clone size are from that table. This table holds around 35,000 clones, 87% found once. Germline V gene sequence: CDR1 SGDLS, CDR2 YYNGEE. The CDR3 covers 13 residues. The ends were cut back, 1 base at V and 1 base at J, with 5 bases in the middle. Material: peripheral blood. This chain joins TRBV9 and TRBJ1-1; D is unclear. This sequence was found in a human donor in a cohort sampled during active COVID-19. CDR3 loop: CASSVLQNTEAFF. CDR3 DNA: TGTGCCAGCAGCGTATTACAGAACACTGAAGCTTTCTTT. The entire variable domain, with the rest obtained from reference TRBV9 and TRBJ1-1, is as follows: DSGVTQTPKHLITATGQRVTLRCSPRSGDLSVYWYQQSLDQGLQFLIQYYNGEERAKGNILERFSAQQFPDLHSELNLSSLELGDSALYFCASSVLQNTEAFFGQGTRLTVV.